Below are 17 T cell receptor beta chains sequenced from a single sample in a study of control samples from healthy donors and cancer patients. Some clones are missing from TCRdb's copy, which holds only in-frame ones; the method was immunoSEQ multiplex PCR. The sample lists 40,000 to 45,000 clones, just over 70% occurring once. The sample was formalin-fixed, paraffin-embedded tissue. These receptors were obtained from a male donor with melanoma.

J is TRBJ1-4 and V is TRBV29-1, with D tentatively TRBD1 (6 bases). This CDR3 has 15 amino acids. In germline, CDR1 is SQVTM, CDR2 ANQGSEA. The ends were cut back, 7 bases at V and 7 bases at J, with 22 bases in the middle. The CDR3 sequence is CSACRVQGGTEKLFF. The CDR3 region has the DNA TGCAGCGCTTGCCGAGTACAGGGAGGGACTGAAAAACTGTTTTTT.

This chain uses TRBV19 with TRBJ1-6; a weak D match, TRBD1 (5 bases). Trimming took 6 bases from V and 9 from J, leaving 15 bases between them. The germline CDR1 and CDR2 sequences are LNHDA and SQIVND (reference sequence). The CDR3 length is 14 residues. The CDR3 bases are TGTGCCAGTAGACAAGGCGGAGGGGTTTCACCCCTCCACTTT. Protein product: CASRQGGGVSPLHF.

This chain links TRBV5-1 with TRBJ2-7, with 8 bases that match TRBD1. V gave up 0 bases and J gave up 3 bases; unmatched junction bases: 8. The CDR3 loop spans 16 amino acids. The germline V gene encodes CDR1 SGHRS and CDR2 YFSETQ. The CDR3 region has the DNA TGCGCCAGCAGCTTGGGGAGCAGGGGGCTAGTCTACGAGCAGTACTTC. Amino acid sequence: CASSLGSRGLVYEQYF.

The chain couples TRBV3-1 (or the pseudogene TRBV3-2) to TRBJ1-1; TRBD1 matches at 7 bases. The trim removed 6 bases at V and 5 bases at J, leaving 12 bases unmatched. Germline V CDR1 and CDR2: LGHDT, YNNKEL (reference sequence). CDR3 length: 15 residues. The CDR3 nucleotides read TGTGCCAGCAGACCTCCCCAGGGGGGCAATACTGAAGCTTTCTTT. Translation: CASRPPQGGNTEAFF.

The chain recombines TRBV3-1 (or the pseudogene TRBV3-2) with TRBJ1-3, with a tentative D call TRBD1 (5 bases). Per germline, CDR1 LGHDT and CDR2 YNNKEL (reference sequence). Trimming stripped 8 bases from V and 4 bases from J, with 24 bases between. CDR3 length: 17 residues. The chain's CDR3 is CASSLTGVAVEGNTIYF. The CDR3 nucleotides read TGTGCCAGCTCACTAACGGGGGTGGCAGTGGAAGGAAACACCATATATTTT.

This sequence joins TRBV15 and TRBJ2-7; the D gene is possibly TRBD1 (5 bases). This CDR3 contains 14 residues. The germline gives CDR1 LNHNV, CDR2 YYDKDF (reference sequence). With 1 base removed from V and 2 bases from J, the gap between germline ends came to 9 bases. The DNA of the CDR3 is TGTGCCACCAGCAGAGGGGGCGAACCCTACGAGCAGTACTTC. Protein: CATSRGGEPYEQYF.

The J gene is TRBJ1-1, the V gene TRBV9, with a weak D call TRBD1 (6 bases). Trimming shortened V by 3 bases and J by 3 bases, and 15 bases separated the two germline ends. The CDR3 runs 15 residues. Germline-derived CDR1 and CDR2 are SGDLS and YYNGEE. The CDR3 region has the DNA TGTGCCAGCAGCGCCGCGACAGGCCAGGACACTGAAGCTTTCTTT. Its translation is CASSAATGQDTEAFF. Filled out from reference TRBV9 and TRBJ1-1, the complete variable domain reads DSGVTQTPKHLITATGQRVTLRCSPRSGDLSVYWYQQSLDQGLQFLIQYYNGEERAKGNILERFSAQQFPDLHSELNLSSLELGDSALYFCASSAATGQDTEAFFGQGTRLTVV.

This sequence joins TRBV15 and TRBJ1-5; the D gene is possibly TRBD1 (6 bases). The length of the CDR3 is 14 residues. V was cut by 1 base and J by 4 bases, with 8 bases left in between. The germline CDR1 and CDR2 sequences are LNHNV and YYDKDF (reference sequence). The CDR3 loop reads CATSRGGPNQPQHF. The DNA of the CDR3 is TGTGCCACCAGCAGAGGGGGGCCTAATCAGCCCCAGCATTTT.

This chain joins TRBV10-3 and TRBJ2-1, with D possibly being TRBD2 (5 bases). The ends were cut back, 6 bases at V and 9 bases at J, with 12 bases in the middle. The germline gives CDR1 ENHRY, CDR2 SYGVKD. This CDR3 contains 12 residues. CDR3: CAIREASSEQFF. The CDR3 DNA reads as TGTGCCATCAGGGAGGCCAGCTCTGAGCAGTTCTTC.

This clone is medium-sized (0.01 to 0.1%) by share. The rearrangement joins TRBV7-9 to TRBJ2-2, with D unclear. The CDR3 is made up of 15 amino acids. V shed 1 base and J shed 0 bases, with 6 bases lying between them. Germline-derived CDR1 and CDR2 are SEHNR and FQNEAQ (reference sequence). Here the CDR3 reads CASSLGGTNTGELFF. Written as DNA, the CDR3 is TGTGCCAGCAGCTTAGGTGGGACGAACACCGGGGAGCTGTTTTTT.

CDR3 DNA sequence: TGTGCCAGCTCACCCGGAGATAACTATGGCTACACCTTC. It is translated as CASSPGDNYGYTF. This chain uses TRBV18 with TRBJ1-2, with D uncertain. Trimming took off 3 bases at V and 1 base at J, with 6 bases between the two ends. The CDR3 runs 13 residues. Per germline, CDR1 KGHSH and CDR2 LQKENI.

The chain recombines TRBV20-1 with TRBJ2-1; TRBD1 agrees at 10 bases. V trimming: 5 bases; J trimming: 10 bases; junction bases outside the gene matches: 2. This CDR3 comprises 11 residues. Germline CDR1 and CDR2: DFQATT and SNEGSKA (reference sequence). The CDR3 region is CSAQTGGEQFF. CDR3 in DNA: TGCAGTGCTCAGACAGGGGGCGAGCAGTTCTTC.

CDR3 nucleotides: TGTGCCAGCTCCGCCCCCGGACAGGGAATCACCGGGGAGCTGTTTTTT. Protein sequence: CASSAPGQGITGELFF. This rearrangement joins TRBV28 to TRBJ2-2, with TRBD1 matching 8 bases. The V gene end was trimmed by 8 bases and the J gene end by 4 bases; junction bases not matched to a gene: 12. The CDR3 spans 16 residues. The germline gives CDR1 MDHEN, CDR2 SYDVKM.

This clone was recorded once. V usage is TRBV7-9 and J usage is TRBJ2-6; D is undetermined. Trimming pared 2 bases from V and 0 bases from J, leaving 14 bases between. This CDR3 has 18 residues. Germline-derived CDR1 and CDR2 are SEHNR and FQNEAQ (reference sequence). In DNA, the CDR3 is TGTGCCAGCAGCTTATTGGCAGGAAAAGCCTCTGGGGCCAACGTCCTGACTTTC. It yields the protein CASSLLAGKASGANVLTF. The full variable domain, its missing parts supplied by reference TRBV7-9 and TRBJ2-6, is DTGVSQNPRHKITKRGQNVTFRCDPISEHNRLYWYRQTLGQGPEFLTYFQNEAQLEKSRLLSDRFSAERPKGSFSTLEIQRTEQGDSAMYLCASSLLAGKASGANVLTFGAGSRLTVL.

The chain is built from TRBV10-2 and TRBJ2-7, with 9 bases fitting TRBD1. CDR3 length: 16 amino acids. With 3 bases clipped from V and 4 bases from J, the junction kept 10 bases outside the gene matches. CDR1 and CDR2 (germline): WSHSY, SAAADI. CDR3 nucleotides: TGCGCCAGCAGTGATTGGGGGACAGGGCGTGAGTACGAGCAGTACTTC. The encoded protein is CASSDWGTGREYEQYF.

The V call is TRBV7-8, the J call TRBJ2-1; D perhaps matches TRBD2 (6 bases). The CDR3 is 16 amino acids. The ends were cut back, 6 bases at V and 7 bases at J, with 22 bases in the middle. In germline, CDR1 is SGHVS, CDR2 FQNEAQ. This CDR3 is CASRLRGTGAWNEQFF. The CDR3 DNA reads TGTGCCAGCAGGCTTAGAGGTACGGGAGCGTGGAATGAGCAGTTCTTC.

The chain recombines TRBV10-1 with TRBJ2-1, with TRBD2 identical over 12 bases. V was clipped by 3 bases and J by 9 bases; unmatched bases: 3. The CDR3 runs to 14 residues. Per the germline V gene, CDR1 is WNHNN and CDR2 is SYGVQD (reference sequence). The CDR3 protein is CASSELAGGREQFF. The CDR3 DNA is TGCGCCAGCAGTGAACTAGCGGGAGGACGTGAGCAGTTCTTC.